These 25 T cell receptor beta chains share one sample of origin, sequenced in a study of T cell repertoires in cytomegalovirus infection (dated by TCRdb to the late 2010s). Sequencing instrument: Illumina HiSeq 1500. TCRdb reprocessed the public reads (quality trimming at Q25 with fastp, clone calling with MiXCR) and kept in-frame beta chains. CDR3 protein duplicates are merged, each entry listing the most common genes and DNA. The sample table holds fewer than 200,000 distinct CDR3 sequences, of which under 25% were seen once. The ten most abundant clones make up less than 3% of the sample. The sequenced material came from PBMCs. The receptors derive from a human donor in good health (CMV status not recorded). Some clones in this sample may be carry-over from other donors' samples.

This clonotype turned up a few times. The rearrangement uses TRBV4-1 and TRBJ2-3; 8 bases are shared with TRBD1. J lost 4 bases, V lost 4 bases, and 7 bases had no gene match. Germline V lookup: CDR1 MGHRA, CDR2 YSYEKL. The CDR3 totals 15 residues. CDR3 coding DNA: TGCGCCAGCAGCCGCGTGGGACAGGACGCAGATACGCAGTATTTT. It codes for CASSRVGQDADTQYF.

The rearrangement joins TRBV5-6 to TRBJ2-5; TRBD2 agrees at 9 bases. With 1 base clipped from V and 4 bases from J, the junction kept 5 bases outside the gene matches. Germline loops: CDR1 SGHDT, CDR2 YYEEEE. The CDR3 spans 15 residues. The CDR3 sequence is CASSLRLAGRETQYF. DNA of the CDR3: TGTGCCAGCAGCTTGCGGCTAGCGGGAAGAGAGACCCAGTACTTC.

This clonotype was seen a handful of times. The V and J genes are TRBV6-1 and TRBJ2-7; 10 nucleotides match TRBD1. The germline CDR1 and CDR2 sequences are MNHNS and SASEGT. The CDR3 length is 14 residues. With V trimmed by 5 bases and J by 4 bases, 5 bases remained unmatched. CDR3 region: CASSQDRGLYEQYF. Here the CDR3 DNA reads TGTGCCAGCAGTCAGGACAGGGGGTTGTACGAGCAGTACTTC.

About this clonotype: A much larger clonotype is one base distant, so this may be a read error. CDR3 sequence (DNA): TGTGCCAGCAATAGCAGTCAGCCCCAGCATTTT. It translates to CASNSSQPQHF. V is TRBV28 and J is TRBJ1-5, with D unresolved. Germline V gene data show CDR1 as MDHEN and CDR2 as SYDVKM. The CDR3 contains 11 residues. Drawing the rest from reference TRBV28 and TRBJ1-5, the complete variable domain is DVKVTQSSRYLVKRTGEKVFLECVQDMDHENMFWYRQDPGLGLRLIYFSYDVKMKEKGDIPEGYSVSREKKERFSLILESASTNQTSMYLCASNSSQPQHFGDGTRLSIL.

This clonotype was seen a few times. The chain links TRBV3-1 to TRBJ1-1; 9 bases line up with TRBD1. Germline values: CDR1 LGHDT, CDR2 YNNKEL (reference sequence). The J segment lost 1 base and the V segment lost 4 bases, leaving 7 bases of the junction unmatched. The CDR3 totals 16 residues. The CDR3 DNA follows: TGTGCCAGCAGCCGAACCGGGACAGGGCCGAACACTGAAGCTTTCTTT. This sequence encodes CASSRTGTGPNTEAFF.

This clonotype has more than one count but fewer than ten. This chain links TRBV12-3 or TRBV12-4 with TRBJ1-5; D is unclear. This CDR3 is 13 amino acids long. V shed 3 bases and J shed 4 bases, with 7 bases lying between them. CDR3: CASSLKGNQPQHF. The CDR3 nucleotides read TGTGCCAGCAGTTTGAAAGGGAATCAGCCCCAGCATTTT.

This clonotype has just a few counts. The chain has TRBV11-2 and TRBJ2-7; 7 nucleotides align to TRBD1. Looked up from germline, CDR1 is SGHAT and CDR2 is FQNNGV. The CDR3 is made up of 15 amino acids. V trimming: 5 bases; J trimming: 5 bases; junction bases outside the gene matches: 12. This chain's CDR3 is CASSLRQGPRDEQYF. CDR3 nucleotide sequence: TGTGCCAGCAGCCTCCGACAGGGCCCTCGGGACGAGCAGTACTTC.

This clonotype was detected once. This may be a read error, as it is one base from a much larger clone. This chain links TRBV7-2 with TRBJ2-2; 7 nucleotides agree with TRBD1. Germline CDR1 SGHTA, CDR2 FQGNSA. The CDR3 is 15 amino acids. DNA for the CDR3: TGTGCCAGCAGCCGAGGGACAGTCGGAACCGGGGAGCTGATTTTT. Its protein is CASSRGTVGTGELIF.

This clonotype was observed many times. The chain uses TRBV28 and TRBJ2-4; 14 bases are shared with TRBD2. The J segment lost 2 bases and the V segment lost 1 base, leaving 4 bases of the junction unmatched. The germline V gene has CDR1 MDHEN and CDR2 SYDVKM. This CDR3 spans 18 amino acids. CDR3 protein: CASSLSGLAGVSKNIQYF. In DNA form, the CDR3 reads TGTGCCAGCAGTTTATCGGGACTAGCGGGAGTATCCAAAAACATTCAGTACTTC.

In this sample, this clonotype turned up a few times. The chain recombines TRBV5-1 with TRBJ1-5, with D unclear. V shed 2 bases and J shed 5 bases, with 11 bases lying between them. CDR3 length: 14 amino acids. CDR1 and CDR2 (germline): SGHRS, YFSETQ. The CDR3 DNA sequence: TGCGCCAGCAGCTTCGGAGACGGCCATCAGCCCCAGCATTTT. It codes for CASSFGDGHQPQHF.

About this clonotype itself: Since a much larger clone is just one base distant, this may be a read error. This sequence joins TRBV12-3 or TRBV12-4 and TRBJ2-7; D gene uncertain. V was clipped by 3 bases and J by 2 bases, with 8 bases between them. The CDR3 length is 13 residues. The CDR3 here is CASSFEPAYEQYF. The CDR3 nucleotides are TGTGCCAGCAGTTTCGAACCGGCCTACGAGCAGTACTTC.

J is TRBJ1-3 and V is TRBV2; D is uncertain. Germline V gene data show CDR1 as SNHLY and CDR2 as FYNNEI. The CDR3 length is 14 residues. The V gene lost 4 bases and the J gene lost 3 bases, with 10 bases spanning the gap. In nucleotides, the CDR3 is TGTGCCAGCAGTGTAACAGAACTTGGAAACACCATATATTTT. Translating gives CASSVTELGNTIYF.

CDR3 loop: CASSQDPGEETQYF. The DNA of the CDR3 is TGCGCCAGCAGCCAAGATCCAGGGGAAGAGACCCAGTACTTC. This sequence joins TRBV4-1 and TRBJ2-5, with D perhaps TRBD1 (6 bases). This CDR3 is 14 amino acids long. Germline CDR1 is MGHRA and CDR2 is YSYEKL. V was pared by 0 bases and J by 3 bases, with 8 bases between.

Points on this clonotype: A read error may account for a junction end that differs from germline. The chain recombines TRBV12-3 or TRBV12-4 with TRBJ2-7, with TRBD2 matching 8 bases. The CDR3 totals 16 residues. Here the CDR3 reads CASSPVRKREKTEQCF. The CDR3 nucleotides read TGTGCCAGCAGTCCAGTACGAAAGCGGGAGAAAACCGAGCAGTGCTTC.

In this sample, this clonotype turned up many times. The chain carries TRBV5-6 and TRBJ1-1, with D possibly being TRBD1 (5 bases). CDR1 and CDR2 from the germline V gene are SGHDT and YYEEEE. This CDR3 is built from 14 residues. Trimming stripped 5 bases from V and 4 bases from J, with 15 bases between. In DNA form, the CDR3 reads TGTGCCAGCAGGAAGGACACCTCGTCCACTGAAGCTTTCTTT. Its protein product is CASRKDTSSTEAFF.

This clonotype was recorded many times. The V gene is TRBV7-3, the J gene TRBJ2-3; D is unclear. This CDR3 has 15 amino acids. CDR1 and CDR2 (germline): SGHTA, FQGTGA. The V end lost 0 bases, the J end lost 5 bases, and 12 bases lay between the germline ends. CDR3 loop: CASSLTGPPEDTQYF. CDR3 in DNA: TGTGCCAGCAGCTTAACAGGGCCCCCGGAAGATACGCAGTATTTT. The complete variable domain, with remaining parts taken from reference TRBV7-3 and TRBJ2-3, reads GAGVSQTPSNKVTEKGKYVELRCDPISGHTALYWYRQSLGQGPEFLIYFQGTGAADDSGLPNDRFFAVRPEGSVSTLKIQRTERGDSAVYLCASSLTGPPEDTQYFGPGTRLTVL.

The chain is built from TRBV29-1 and TRBJ2-6; D call uncertain. Trimming stripped 6 bases from V and 1 base from J, with 4 bases between. CDR1 is SQVTM, CDR2 ANQGSEA, per germline. The CDR3 runs 12 residues. For the CDR3, the DNA is TGCAGCGTAGGGTCTGGGGCCAACGTCCTGACTTTC. Translated: CSVGSGANVLTF.

This clonotype has more than one count but fewer than ten. V and J are TRBV28 and TRBJ1-2; no clear D gene. V lost 5 bases and J lost 5, with 9 bases in between. CDR1 is MDHEN, CDR2 SYDVKM, per germline. This CDR3 comprises 12 residues. The CDR3 protein is CASSPIHYGYTF. CDR3 coding DNA: TGTGCCAGCAGTCCGATACATTATGGCTACACCTTC.

At least ten counts were recorded for this clonotype. The chain couples TRBV7-9 to TRBJ2-1, with 9 bases that match TRBD2. CDR1 is SEHNR, CDR2 FQNEAQ, per germline (reference sequence). Trimming cost V 2 bases and J 7 bases; bases outside gene matches: 6. The CDR3 is 15 amino acids. The CDR3: CASSLLAGAENEQFF. CDR3 DNA: TGTGCCAGCAGCTTATTAGCGGGAGCGGAGAATGAGCAGTTCTTC.

This clonotype showed up just a few times. The chain joins TRBV6-2 or TRBV6-3 to TRBJ2-7; D unclear. The V end lost 2 bases, the J end lost 7 bases, and 12 bases lay between the germline ends. The CDR3 length is 13 residues. The V gene's germline CDR1 is MNHEY and CDR2 SVGEGT. CDR3 nucleotide sequence: TGTGCCAGCAGTTACGATGAAGTCAGGGAGCAGTACTTC. Its translation: CASSYDEVREQYF.

This chain connects TRBV28 to TRBJ1-4; D ambiguous. Germline CDR1 MDHEN, CDR2 SYDVKM. V lost 3 bases and J 3 bases, leaving 11 bases between the germline ends. CDR3 length equals 15 residues. The CDR3 sequence is CASSLGGSSNEKLFF. The CDR3 DNA reads TGTGCCAGCAGTTTGGGAGGTTCCTCTAATGAAAAACTGTTTTTT.

This clonotype showed up just once. This chain connects TRBV28 to TRBJ2-5; D might be TRBD2 (5 bases). Trimming took off 5 bases at V and 2 bases at J, with 18 bases between the two ends. The CDR3 is made up of 16 amino acids. Germline V lookup: CDR1 MDHEN, CDR2 SYDVKM. CDR3 DNA: TGTGCCAGCAGTAGCCCAATACAGAGGGATCAAGAGACCCAGTACTTC. Encoded protein: CASSSPIQRDQETQYF.

The rearrangement links TRBV6-6 to TRBJ1-5; D might be TRBD1 (5 bases). The germline V gene encodes CDR1 MNHNY and CDR2 SVGAGI (reference sequence). The V and J ends lost 6 bases and 2 bases respectively, with 11 bases between them. This CDR3 is 14 amino acids long. DNA for the CDR3: TGTGCCAGCAGCCAGGGTAAGGGCAATCAGCCCCAGCATTTT. Protein product: CASSQGKGNQPQHF.

This clonotype was picked up a small number of times. The chain uses TRBV6-2 or TRBV6-3 and TRBJ1-1; tentative D call: TRBD1 (6 bases). The V and J ends lost 6 bases and 10 bases respectively, with 21 bases between them. The germline V gene encodes CDR1 MNHEY and CDR2 SVGEGT. CDR3 length equals 14 residues. CDR3 DNA: TGTGCCAGCAGAATAAGGGGGGGAAGAAGAGGAGCTTTCTTT. It specifies CASRIRGGRRGAFF.

This rearrangement joins TRBV20-1 to TRBJ1-4; 8 bases fit TRBD1. The CDR3 totals 15 residues. After removal of 2 bases from V and 5 bases from J, the junction contained 7 bases not matched to a gene. Per germline, CDR1 DFQATT and CDR2 SNEGSKA (reference sequence). CDR3 sequence reads: CSARQGASVNEKLFF. CDR3 DNA: TGCAGTGCTAGACAGGGGGCTTCGGTGAATGAAAAACTGTTTTTT.